This T cell receptor beta chain is from a study of blood T cells in healthy people across ages. Study-level findings and limits: Both higher diversity and more naive CD4+ cells marked long-lived donors when set against aged donors. Researchers said unsorted PBMCs prevented a conclusive naive versus antigen-experienced comparison. Across the age range, TCR beta diversity per million T cells fell in a roughly linear way.

CDR3 length: 15 residues. Germline CDR1 reads SGHTA; CDR2 reads FQGNSA. Between the trimmed V and J ends, which lost 8 bases and 3 bases, there was a span of 18 bases. Each sample used at least 6 million PBMCs. This clonotype was seen a few times. The antigen remains unidentified. Next came a second PCR, run for about 7 to 12 cycles, which used a sample-barcoded 5' primer along with a J-beta primer mix. In TCRdb, the 5' RACE reads were re-called with MiXCR into one record per CDR3 protein. The table records about 1.5 million distinct CDR3 sequences, around 40% of them present only once. This TCR was recovered from a woman aged 18-29 years in good health. This rearrangement joins TRBV7-2 to TRBJ2-3, with no clear D. The sequencing input was blood. The CDR3, as DNA: TGTGCCAGCTCGCGACTGTTACATCCTACAGATACGCAGTATTTT. Its protein is CASSRLLHPTDTQYF.